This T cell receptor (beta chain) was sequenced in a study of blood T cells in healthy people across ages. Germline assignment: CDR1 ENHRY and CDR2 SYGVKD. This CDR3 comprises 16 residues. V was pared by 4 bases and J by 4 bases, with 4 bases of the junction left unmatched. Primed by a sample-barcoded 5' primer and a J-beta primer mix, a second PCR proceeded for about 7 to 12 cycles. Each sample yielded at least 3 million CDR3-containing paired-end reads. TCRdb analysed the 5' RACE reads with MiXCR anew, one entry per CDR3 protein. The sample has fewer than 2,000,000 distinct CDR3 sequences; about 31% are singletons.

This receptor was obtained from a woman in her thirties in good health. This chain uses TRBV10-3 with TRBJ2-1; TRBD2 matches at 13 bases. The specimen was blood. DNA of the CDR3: TGTGCCATCAGTGCTGGGACTAGCGGGGCGTACAATGAGCAGTTCTTC. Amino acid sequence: CAISAGTSGAYNEQFF.